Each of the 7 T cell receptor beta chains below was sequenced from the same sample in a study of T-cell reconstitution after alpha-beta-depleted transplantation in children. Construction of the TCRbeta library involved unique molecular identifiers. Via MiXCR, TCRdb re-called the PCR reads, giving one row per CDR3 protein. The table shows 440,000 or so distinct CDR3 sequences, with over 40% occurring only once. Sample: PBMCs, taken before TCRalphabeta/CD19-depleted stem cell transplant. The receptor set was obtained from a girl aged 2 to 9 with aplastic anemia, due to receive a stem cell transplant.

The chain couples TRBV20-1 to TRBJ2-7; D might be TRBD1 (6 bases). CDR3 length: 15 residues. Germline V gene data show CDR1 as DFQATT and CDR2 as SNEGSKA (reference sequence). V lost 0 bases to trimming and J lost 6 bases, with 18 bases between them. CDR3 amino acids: CSARDEFGRGREQYF. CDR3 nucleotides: TGCAGTGCTAGAGATGAATTCGGCAGGGGTCGCGAGCAGTACTTC.

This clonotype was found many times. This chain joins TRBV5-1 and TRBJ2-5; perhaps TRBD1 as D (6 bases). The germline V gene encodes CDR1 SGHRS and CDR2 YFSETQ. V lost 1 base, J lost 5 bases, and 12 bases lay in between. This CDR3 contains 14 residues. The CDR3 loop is CASSLTGKGETQYF. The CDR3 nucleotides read TGCGCCAGCAGCTTGACAGGGAAAGGGGAGACCCAGTACTTC.

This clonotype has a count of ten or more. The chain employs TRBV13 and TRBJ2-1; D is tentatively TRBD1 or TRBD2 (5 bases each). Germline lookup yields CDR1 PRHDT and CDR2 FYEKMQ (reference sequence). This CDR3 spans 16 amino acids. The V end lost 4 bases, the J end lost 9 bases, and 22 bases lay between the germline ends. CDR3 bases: TGTGCCAGCAGCTCCACCTCCGGGACCCCAAGGGGTGAGCAGTTCTTC. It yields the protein CASSSTSGTPRGEQFF.

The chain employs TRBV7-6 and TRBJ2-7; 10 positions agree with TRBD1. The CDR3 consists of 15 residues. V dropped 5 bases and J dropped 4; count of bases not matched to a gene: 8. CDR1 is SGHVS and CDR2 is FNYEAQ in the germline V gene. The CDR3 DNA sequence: TGTGCCAGCAGCCCCGGGACAGGGGTTCTGTACGAGCAGTACTTC. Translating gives CASSPGTGVLYEQYF.

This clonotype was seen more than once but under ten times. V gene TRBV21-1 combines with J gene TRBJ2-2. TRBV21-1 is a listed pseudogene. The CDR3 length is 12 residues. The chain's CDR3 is CASTFFSGELFF. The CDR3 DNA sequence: TGTGCCAGCACCTTTTTCAGCGGGGAGCTGTTTTTT.

This chain's CDR3 is CASSQDPSGTNTGELFF. The CDR3 coding sequence is TGCGCCAGCAGCCAAGATCCCAGCGGGACGAACACCGGGGAGCTGTTTTTT. The gene calls are TRBV4-3 and TRBJ2-2; 7 positions match TRBD2. V shed 0 bases and J 0 bases; nucleotides not matched to a gene: 4. The CDR3 has 17 amino acids. From germline, CDR1 is LGHNA and CDR2 YSLEER.

In DNA, the CDR3 is TGCGCCAGCAGCTTGGGGGATGGACAGGGAACGGAGACCCAGTACTTC. Its protein is CASSLGDGQGTETQYF. The rearrangement joins TRBV5-1 to TRBJ2-5; 8 positions match TRBD1. The CDR3 loop spans 16 amino acids. CDR1 SGHRS and CDR2 YFSETQ come from the germline V gene. Trimming took 0 bases from V and 5 from J; bases not matched to a gene: 9.